This T cell receptor delta chain comes out of a study of Vδ1+ human thymocytes (dated by TCRdb to between 2017 and 2018). About the full investigation: mRNA-level TRG and TRD CDR3 repertoires of highly purified Vdelta1+ thymocytes from young children were characterised as a data resource. The multiplex-based CDR3 amplicon strategy had previously been validated against 5'RACE-based CDR3 amplicon generation methods.

RNA was extracted with the RNeasy mini kit and reverse transcribed using Superscript III. CDR3 amplicons were produced by multiplex PCR using pooled V-gene forward primers and a constant-region reverse primer with Illumina adaptor overhangs. Amplicons were gel-purified, then indexed with Nextera index primers over approximately 8 extra PCR cycles and purified with AMPure XP beads. Libraries were sequenced on an Illumina MiSeq with paired-end 250 bp reads, dual indexing and about 20% PhiX spike-in. The original pipeline was this. FastQC was used to check read quality, and ea-utils fastq-join was used to merge TRG read pairs. IMGT/HighV-QUEST was used to annotate sequences, retaining only productive sequences with an unambiguous V-gene assignment, and each clonotype was defined by an identical CDR3 sequence. For downstream analysis, VDJtools 1.1.1, tcR 2.2.3, Treemap and vegan Shannon diversity in R 3.4.4 were used. TCRdb called clones afresh from the public reads with CATT; identical DNA rows were later merged. The authors' filters were not applied to this entry. The sample includes 20,000 to 25,000 delta-chain clones, with approximately 30% observed a single time. Around 1.5% of the sample is taken by the ten largest.

V is cut by 3 bases and J by 7 bases, and the space between the germline ends is 12 bases. Spanning cysteine to phenylalanine, the CDR3 consists of 13 amino acids. The read is trimmed to its CDR3 DNA, 39 bases read in frame from base 1. The CDR1 and CDR2 encoded by the germline V gene are TSWWSYY and QGS. General study outcomes and caveats: In contrast to oligoclonal peripheral blood repertoires, thymic TRG and TRD repertoires appeared to be highly polyclonal with Gaussian CDR3 length distributions. Although sort purity was high, approximately 19% of thymic TRD sequences were Vdelta2 (with a few Vdelta3), in contrast to the peripheral blood Vdelta1+ controls. Because no clustering by age or sex was observed, donors were not stratified by these variables in the analyses. Donors shared many TRG clonotypes (up to about 7x10^3), but TRD repertoires were essentially private, with at most 130 shared. The authors advised highly purified populations and single-cell validation, since unexpected Vdelta2 sequences could cause misinterpretation of bulk repertoire data.

Concerning this clone: The antigen this receptor binds is unknown. No base qualities exist here, and no much larger clone lies one base off it.

Thymic samples were depleted of alphabeta T cells, then CD3+ TCRVdelta1+ TCRVdelta2- thymocytes were FACS-sorted. The purity of the sorted Vdelta1+ thymocytes fell between 98% and 99.6%. Thymic specimens came from 8 paediatric patients undergoing corrective cardiac surgery, aged from about 5 days to 16 months. After the thymic tissue was dispersed, mononuclear cells were isolated using a Histopaque-1077 density gradient. The staining antibodies were anti-TCRVdelta1 clone TS8.2, anti-TCRVdelta2 clone B6, anti-CD3 clone HIT3a and anti-TCRalphabeta clone IP26. The sequencing sample was made of Vdelta1+ gamma-delta thymocytes from the thymus. The cell subset or site label, as the study defines it: FACS-sorted CD3+ TCRalphabeta- TCRVdelta1+ TCRVdelta2- thymocytes. The chain couples TRDV1 to TRDJ1, with the D gene not clear enough to name. The receptor comes from a boy younger than two who had congenital heart surgery. The CDR3 region has the sequence CALGDFPPSKLIF. The sequenced DNA is TGTGCTCTTGGGGACTTTCCCCCGAGTAAACTCATCTTT.